This TCR beta chain was profiled in a study of blood T cell repertoires in COVID-19. As for the study in general: Sources were T cells, B-cell-depleted T cells, or PBMCs; the material itself was cDNA or gDNA.

Produced via immunoSEQ multiplex PCR; TCRdb's table is partial and in-frame only. The data contain 15,000 to 20,000 clones, 80% of them singletons. V was clipped by 2 bases and J by 7 bases, with 8 bases between them. The CDR3 consists of 13 residues. The germline V gene encodes CDR1 MGHDK and CDR2 SYGVNS. Sequencing was carried out using peripheral blood. The origin of this receptor is a man at least 80 years old with acute or convalescent COVID-19. V usage is TRBV25-1 and J usage is TRBJ2-2; D gene ambiguous. The CDR3 DNA sequence: TGTGCCAGCAGTGAACAATCGGGCGGGGAGCTGTTTTTT. Amino acid sequence: CASSEQSGGELFF.